The next 2 T cell receptor beta chains were all read from a single sample in a study of OX40 agonist ivuxolimab in advanced cancers. The repertoire was sequenced with immunoSEQ multiplex PCR; TCRdb's copy has only in-frame clones and lacks some. This table holds tens of thousands of clones, roughly 90% found once. Sequenced material: CD4+ or CD8+ T cells sorted from blood, taken in a trial of the OX40 agonist ivuxolimab. The receptors were sampled from an adult with an advanced solid tumor such as melanoma, head and neck, liver or kidney cancer.

The V call is TRBV10-3, the J call TRBJ2-1; 7 bases align to TRBD2. There are 15 residues in the CDR3. The V segment lost 7 bases and the J segment 0 bases; nucleotides outside the gene matches: 6. Per germline, CDR1 ENHRY and CDR2 SYGVKD. This chain's CDR3 is CAITAGGSSYNEQFF. In nucleotides, the CDR3 is TGTGCCATCACCGCTGGCGGGAGCTCCTACAATGAGCAGTTCTTC.

The chain has TRBV28 and TRBJ2-3; D possibly corresponds to TRBD1 (6 bases). Per germline, CDR1 MDHEN and CDR2 SYDVKM. V was pared by 10 bases and J by 0 bases, with 11 bases between. The CDR3 sequence is 13 residues long. The CDR3 DNA reads as TGTGCCATCCAGGGGCCTAGCACAGATACGCAGTATTTT. Protein product: CAIQGPSTDTQYF.